This T cell receptor beta chain came from a study of blood T cell repertoires in COVID-19. On the study more broadly: Collection of acute and convalescent COVID-19 samples took place in the United States, Italy and Spain.

The CDR3 runs to 19 residues. V lost 3 bases to trimming and J lost 1 base; unmatched junction nucleotides: 10. CDR1 and CDR2 (germline): SGDLS, YYNGEE. Authors' data handling: Nucleated cell counts were estimated from reference gene primer amplification. The assay was immunoSEQ multiplex PCR, and TCRdb's table has in-frame clones only and misses some. The DNA was the basis for D and trimming; V, J and clone size are from that table. The sample includes roughly 120,000 clones, about 84% seen only once; the top ten take 1.5% to 1.8%. The sequencing input was peripheral blood. This rearrangement joins TRBV9 to TRBJ2-6; 10 positions agree with TRBD1. This sequence was found in a man aged 45-65 years with acute or convalescent COVID-19. This CDR3 reads CASSARQGADPSGANVLTF. CDR3 DNA sequence: TGTGCCAGCAGCGCTAGACAGGGGGCGGACCCATCTGGGGCCAACGTCCTGACTTTC.